This TCR beta chain stems from a study of T cells in Graves' hyperthyroidism and ophthalmopathy. Study conclusions and caveats: The model anticipated ophthalmopathy a median approximately six months pre-onset.

From RNA transcripts, TCR beta CDR3 regions were amplified. First-round RT-PCR with HTBI primers amplified the TCR CDR3 region. TCRdb independently ran MiXCR on the multiplex PCR reads; one entry per CDR3 protein. Here the sample spans roughly 170,000 distinct CDR3 sequences, about a sixth being singletons. About this clonotype itself: The antigen is not known.

Graves' hyperthyroidism is called stable when ophthalmopathy does not progress within 18 months. Germline CDR1 reads MNHGY; CDR2 reads SVAAGI. Trimming cost V 3 bases and J 0 bases, with 5 bases left between them. CDR3 length: 13 residues. The sample was blood. The source of this sequence is a woman aged 50 to 65 with Graves' hyperthyroidism. The rearrangement uses TRBV6-9 and TRBJ1-2; D remains unclear. The CDR3 coding sequence is TGTGCCAGCAGTTACGAAACTAACTATGGCTACACCTTC. Its translation: CASSYETNYGYTF.